This T cell receptor (beta chain) is from a study of cytomegalovirus exposure and HLA in healthy donors. Broader study findings: Sequencing likely caused a cluster of highly shared sequence variants. Later work found most CMV-associated TCR beta chains apparently HLA-restricted. Some TCR beta chains (164 of them) were listed as cytomegalovirus-associated.

Regarding this clone: Its antigen is not identified.

It was with 60 Vbeta and 13 Jbeta primers that the PCR ran. TCRdb keeps only in-frame clones here, not all; method: immunoSEQ multiplex PCR. This sample has about 130,000 clones, with more than 70% found just once. The TCR sequence derives from a man aged 30 to 39 in good health and CMV-seronegative. Material: PBMCs.

DNA for the CDR3: TGTGCCAGCAGTCCCTTTGAACAGCCTCCCGGAGGCTACACCTTC. It is translated as CASSPFEQPPGGYTF. The chain combines TRBV6-6 with TRBJ1-2; no clear D. The CDR3 has 15 residues. CDR1 is MNHNY, CDR2 SVGAGI, per germline (reference sequence). Deletions cut 5 bases from V and 8 bases from J, with 21 bases between.